This entry is about one TCR beta chain. Antigen specificity is unknown. The sample is drawn from a study of T cell repertoires in cytomegalovirus infection. Findings and caveats of the study: CMV-specific HLA-C-restricted TCR beta clonotypes dominated the ex vivo response.

TCRdb used MiXCR to reprocess the reads, holding one entry per CDR3 protein. The data hold a few hundred thousand distinct CDR3 sequences, with roughly a third observed a single time. V lost 5 bases and J lost 2, with 12 bases in between. CDR1 and CDR2 (germline): MNHNY, SVGAGI (reference sequence). CDR3 length equals 14 residues. The receptor's source is a human donor in good health (CMV status not recorded). Some clones in this sample may be carry-over from other donors' samples. Sequencing used cultured PBMCs, obtained from culture after CMV antigen stimulation. The J gene is TRBJ1-1, the V gene TRBV6-6; D call uncertain. The CDR3 sequence is CASSPTASNTEAFF. The CDR3 nucleotides are TGTGCCAGCAGTCCGACGGCGAGTAACACTGAAGCTTTCTTT.